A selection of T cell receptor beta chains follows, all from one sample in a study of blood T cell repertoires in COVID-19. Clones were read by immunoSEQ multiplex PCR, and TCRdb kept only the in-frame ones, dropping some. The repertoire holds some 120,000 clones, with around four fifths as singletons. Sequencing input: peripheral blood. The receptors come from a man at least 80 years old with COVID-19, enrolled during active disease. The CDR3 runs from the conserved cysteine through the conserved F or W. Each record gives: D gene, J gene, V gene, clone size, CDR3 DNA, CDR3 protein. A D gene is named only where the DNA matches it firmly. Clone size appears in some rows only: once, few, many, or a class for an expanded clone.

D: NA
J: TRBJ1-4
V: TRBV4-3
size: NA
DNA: TGCGCCAGCAGCCAAGATCCCGGGACTAGAGGAGAAAAACTGTTTTTT
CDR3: CASSQDPGTRGEKLFF

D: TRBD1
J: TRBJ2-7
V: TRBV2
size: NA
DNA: TGTGCCAGCAGCGATACAGGGGGCGCCTACGAGCAGTACTTC
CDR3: CASSDTGGAYEQYF

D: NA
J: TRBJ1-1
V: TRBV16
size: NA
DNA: TGTGCCAGCAGCCAATCGTCGGGGTCAGCTTTCTTT
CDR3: CASSQSSGSAFF

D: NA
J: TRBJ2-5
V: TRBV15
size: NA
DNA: TGTGCCACCAGCAGAGACGGGTTAGCGGAGAAAGAGACCCAGTACTTC
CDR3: CATSRDGLAEKETQYF

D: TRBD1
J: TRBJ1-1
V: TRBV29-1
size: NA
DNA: TGCAGCGCCAGGACAGGGGCGCACACTGAAGCTTTCTTT
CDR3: CSARTGAHTEAFF

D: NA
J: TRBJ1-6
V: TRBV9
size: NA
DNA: TGTGCCAGCAGCGCCCGTCCGGGGAATTCACCCCTCCACTTT
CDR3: CASSARPGNSPLHF

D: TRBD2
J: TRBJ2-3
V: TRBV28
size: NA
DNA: TGTGCCAGCAGTCCAGCGGGAGGGGAGAAAGATACGCAGTATTTT
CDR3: CASSPAGGEKDTQYF

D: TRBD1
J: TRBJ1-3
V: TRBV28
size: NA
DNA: TGTGCCAGCAGTTTCGACAGGGTCTCTGGAAACACCATATATTTT
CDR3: CASSFDRVSGNTIYF

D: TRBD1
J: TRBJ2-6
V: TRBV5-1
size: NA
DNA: TGCGCCAGCAGCTTGGAGCAGGGGGTTGGGGCCAACGTCCTGACTTTC
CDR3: CASSLEQGVGANVLTF

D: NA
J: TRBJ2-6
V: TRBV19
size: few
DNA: TGTGCCAGTCAACAGACCTCTGGGGCCAACGTCCTGACTTTC
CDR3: CASQQTSGANVLTF

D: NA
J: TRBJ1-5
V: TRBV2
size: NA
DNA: TGTGCCAGCAGTCTGTACGGACTGCGCAATCAGCCCCAGCATTTT
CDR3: CASSLYGLRNQPQHF

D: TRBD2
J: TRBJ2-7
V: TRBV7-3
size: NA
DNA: TGTGCCAGCAGCTCATCGACTAGCGGGGTAGAGCAGTACTTC
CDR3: CASSSSTSGVEQYF

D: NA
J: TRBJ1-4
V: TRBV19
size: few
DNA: TGTGCCAGTAGTGCAGGGGTAGGGGAAAAACTGTTTTTT
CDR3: CASSAGVGEKLFF

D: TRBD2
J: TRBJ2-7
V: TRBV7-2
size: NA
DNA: TGTGCCAGCAGCATTGGACTAGCGGGCGCGTACGAGCAGTACTTC
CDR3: CASSIGLAGAYEQYF

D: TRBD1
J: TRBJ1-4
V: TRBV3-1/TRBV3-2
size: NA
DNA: TGTGCCAGCAGCTTTGGGACAGCGGGTGAAAAACTGTTTTTT
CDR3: CASSFGTAGEKLFF

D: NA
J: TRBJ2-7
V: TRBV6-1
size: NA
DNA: TGTGCCAGCAGTGATTGGGACAAAATCTACGAGCAGTACTTC
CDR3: CASSDWDKIYEQYF

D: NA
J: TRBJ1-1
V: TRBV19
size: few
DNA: TGTGCCAGTAGGGGGAGCACGTTCATGAACACTGAAGCTTTCTTT
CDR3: CASRGSTFMNTEAFF

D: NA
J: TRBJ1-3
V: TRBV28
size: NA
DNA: TGTGCCAGCAGCTTACAGGGAAACGCTGGAAACACCATATATTTT
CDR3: CASSLQGNAGNTIYF

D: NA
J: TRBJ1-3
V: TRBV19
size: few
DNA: TGTGCCAGTACCGCCATGGGCCGAAACACCATATATTTT
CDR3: CASTAMGRNTIYF

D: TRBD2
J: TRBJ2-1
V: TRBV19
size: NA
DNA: TGTGCCAGTAGCCGAGAGATGATGACTAGCGGGAGGCCCGAGCAGTTCTTC
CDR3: CASSREMMTSGRPEQFF

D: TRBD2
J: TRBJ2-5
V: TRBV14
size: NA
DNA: TGTGCCAGCAGCCAAAGGTTCGGGCGGGAGTCGGCGACCCAGTACTTC
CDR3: CASSQRFGRESATQYF

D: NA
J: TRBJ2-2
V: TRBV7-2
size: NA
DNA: TGTGCCAGCAGCCCTCCCGGAGTTTTCACCGGGGAGCTGTTTTTT
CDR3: CASSPPGVFTGELFF

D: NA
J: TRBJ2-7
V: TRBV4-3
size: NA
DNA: TGCGCCAGCAGCCAAGTTCACGGGAGTGGCTACGAGCAGTACTTC
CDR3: CASSQVHGSGYEQYF

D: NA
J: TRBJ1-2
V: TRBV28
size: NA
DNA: TGTGCCAGCAGTATAAAGTCCAGGGCCCAAGAGGGCTACACCTTC
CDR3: CASSIKSRAQEGYTF

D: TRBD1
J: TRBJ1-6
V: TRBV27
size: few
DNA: TGTGCCAGCAGTTCCGGGACAGCACGAAGCTCCTATAATTCACCCCTCCACTTT
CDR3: CASSSGTARSSYNSPLHF

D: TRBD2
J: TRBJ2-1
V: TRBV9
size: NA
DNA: TGTGCCAGCAGCGGTTGGACTAGCGGAGACTACAATGAGCAGTTCTTC
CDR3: CASSGWTSGDYNEQFF

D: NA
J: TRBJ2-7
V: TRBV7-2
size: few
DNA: TGTGCCAGCAGCTTCTACGCAGGGTACGAGCAGTACTTC
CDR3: CASSFYAGYEQYF

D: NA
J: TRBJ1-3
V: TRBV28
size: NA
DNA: TGTGCCAGCAGTTTAGATGTACAGGGCACAGGAAACACCATATATTTT
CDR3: CASSLDVQGTGNTIYF

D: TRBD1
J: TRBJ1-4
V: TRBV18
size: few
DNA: TGTGCCAGCTCACCATATACAGGGGCCCAAGGAGAAAAACTGTTTTTT
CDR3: CASSPYTGAQGEKLFF

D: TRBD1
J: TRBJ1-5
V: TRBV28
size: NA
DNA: TGTGCCAGCAGTTCGGACAGGGGAATTCAGCCCCAGCATTTT
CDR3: CASSSDRGIQPQHF

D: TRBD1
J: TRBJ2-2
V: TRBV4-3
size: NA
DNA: TGCGCCAGTCAGGGGGCCCTAGGGACCGGGGAGCTGTTTTTT
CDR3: CASQGALGTGELFF

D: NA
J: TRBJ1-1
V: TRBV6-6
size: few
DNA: TGTGCCAGCACTCCCATGCTAGTTAACACTGAAGCTTTCTTT
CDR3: CASTPMLVNTEAFF

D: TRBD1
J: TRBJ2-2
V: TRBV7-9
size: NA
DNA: TGTGCCAGCAGCGCACAGGGGGCCGATTCGGAGCTGTTTTTT
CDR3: CASSAQGADSELFF

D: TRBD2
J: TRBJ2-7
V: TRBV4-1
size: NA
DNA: TGCGCCAGCAGCGCCTTAGCGGGAGAGAAGCGCGAGCAGTACTTC
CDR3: CASSALAGEKREQYF

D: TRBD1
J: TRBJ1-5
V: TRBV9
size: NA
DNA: TGTGCCAGCAGCCTACAACAGGGGATAGGGCCCCAGCATTTT
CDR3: CASSLQQGIGPQHF

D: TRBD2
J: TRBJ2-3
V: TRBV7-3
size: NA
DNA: TGTGCCAGCAGCAGTCTAGCGGGAGCCGGGGCAGATACGCAGTATTTT
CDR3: CASSSLAGAGADTQYF

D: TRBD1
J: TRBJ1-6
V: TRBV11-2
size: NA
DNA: TGTGCCAACAAGACAGGGGCTCTCTCCTATAATTCACCCCTCCACTTT
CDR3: CANKTGALSYNSPLHF

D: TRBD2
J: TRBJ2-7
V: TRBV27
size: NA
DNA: TGTGCCAGCAGGGAAAGCGGGAGCCCCTACGAGCAGTACTTC
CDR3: CASRESGSPYEQYF

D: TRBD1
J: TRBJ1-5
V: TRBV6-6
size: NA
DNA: TGTGCCAGCAGACGAACCGGGACAGAAAGAAATAGCAATCAGCCCCAGCATTTT
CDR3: CASRRTGTERNSNQPQHF

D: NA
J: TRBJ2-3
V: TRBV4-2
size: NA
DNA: TGTGCCAGCAGCCAGAGTCCCGCAGGAACAGATACGCAGTATTTT
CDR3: CASSQSPAGTDTQYF

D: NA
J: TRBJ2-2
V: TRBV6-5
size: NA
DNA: TGTGCCAGCAGTTACTCGTCGGGGAATTCCGGGGAGCTGTTTTTT
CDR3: CASSYSSGNSGELFF

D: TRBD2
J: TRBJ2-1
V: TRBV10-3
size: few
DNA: TGTGCCATCAGACTAGGGGAGACTAGCGGGAGGGCCCCACAGTTCTTC
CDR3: CAIRLGETSGRAPQFF

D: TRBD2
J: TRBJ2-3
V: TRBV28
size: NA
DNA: TGTGCCAGCAGTTTACCTCTCGGACTAGCGGTCACAGATACGCAGTATTTT
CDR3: CASSLPLGLAVTDTQYF

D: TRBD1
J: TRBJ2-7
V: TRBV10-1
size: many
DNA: TGCGCCAGCAGTGAGTCTGGGACAGGGGTCAACTACGAGCAGTACTTC
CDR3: CASSESGTGVNYEQYF

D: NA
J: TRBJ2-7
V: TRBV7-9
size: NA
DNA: TGTGCCAGCAGCCTTACATACGAGCAGTACTTC
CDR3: CASSLTYEQYF

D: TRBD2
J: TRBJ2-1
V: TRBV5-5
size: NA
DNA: TGTGCCAGCAGTTCCCGGGAGGGTGAGCAGTTCTTC
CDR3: CASSSREGEQFF